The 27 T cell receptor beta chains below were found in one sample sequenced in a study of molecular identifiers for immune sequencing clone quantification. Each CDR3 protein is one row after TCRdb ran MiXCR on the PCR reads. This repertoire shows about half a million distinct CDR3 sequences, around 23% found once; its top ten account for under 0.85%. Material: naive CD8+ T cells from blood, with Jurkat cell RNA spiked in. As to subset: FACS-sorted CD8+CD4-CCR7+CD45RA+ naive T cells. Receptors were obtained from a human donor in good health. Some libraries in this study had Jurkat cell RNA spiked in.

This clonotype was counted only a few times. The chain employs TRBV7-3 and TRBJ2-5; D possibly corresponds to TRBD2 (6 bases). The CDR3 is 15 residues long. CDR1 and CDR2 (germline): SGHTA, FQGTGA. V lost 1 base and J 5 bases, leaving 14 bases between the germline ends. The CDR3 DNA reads TGTGCCAGCAGCTTAAGGGGCGGGGTAGGGGAGACCCAGTACTTC. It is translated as CASSLRGGVGETQYF.

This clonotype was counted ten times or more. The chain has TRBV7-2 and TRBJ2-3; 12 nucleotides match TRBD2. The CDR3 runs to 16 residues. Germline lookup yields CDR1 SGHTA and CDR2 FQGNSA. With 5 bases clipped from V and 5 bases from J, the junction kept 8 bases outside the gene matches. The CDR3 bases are TGTGCCAGCAGCGGGCTAGCGGGGGGGCCGGGAGATACGCAGTATTTT. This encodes CASSGLAGGPGDTQYF.

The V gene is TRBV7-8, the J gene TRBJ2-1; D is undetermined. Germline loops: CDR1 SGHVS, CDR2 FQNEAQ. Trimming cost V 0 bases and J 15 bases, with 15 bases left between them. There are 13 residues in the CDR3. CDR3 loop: CASSLASHNAPFF. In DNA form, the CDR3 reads TGTGCCAGCAGCTTAGCCAGCCACAATGCGCCGTTCTTC.

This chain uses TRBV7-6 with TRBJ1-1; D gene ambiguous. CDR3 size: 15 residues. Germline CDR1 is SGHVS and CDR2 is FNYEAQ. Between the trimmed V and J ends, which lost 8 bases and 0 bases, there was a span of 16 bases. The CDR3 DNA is TGTGCCAGCTCTAGGTCCTTGGGTATGAACACTGAAGCTTTCTTT. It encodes CASSRSLGMNTEAFF.

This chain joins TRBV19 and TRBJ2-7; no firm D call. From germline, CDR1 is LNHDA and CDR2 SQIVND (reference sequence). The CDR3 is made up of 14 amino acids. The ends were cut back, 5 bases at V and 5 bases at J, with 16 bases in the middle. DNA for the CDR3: TGTGCCAGTAGTTACCCCGGCGCAGCTAACGAGCAGTACTTC. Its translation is CASSYPGAANEQYF.

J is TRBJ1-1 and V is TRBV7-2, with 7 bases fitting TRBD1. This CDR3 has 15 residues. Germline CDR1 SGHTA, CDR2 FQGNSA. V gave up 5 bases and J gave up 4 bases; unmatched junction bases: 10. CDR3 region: CASSPLQGRGTEAFF. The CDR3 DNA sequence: TGTGCCAGCAGCCCGCTACAGGGGAGGGGCACTGAAGCTTTCTTT.

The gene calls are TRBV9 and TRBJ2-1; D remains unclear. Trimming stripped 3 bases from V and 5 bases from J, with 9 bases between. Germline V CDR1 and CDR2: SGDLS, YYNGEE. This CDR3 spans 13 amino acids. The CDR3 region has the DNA TGTGCCAGCAGCGCCTACCCCAACAATGAGCAGTTCTTC. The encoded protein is CASSAYPNNEQFF.

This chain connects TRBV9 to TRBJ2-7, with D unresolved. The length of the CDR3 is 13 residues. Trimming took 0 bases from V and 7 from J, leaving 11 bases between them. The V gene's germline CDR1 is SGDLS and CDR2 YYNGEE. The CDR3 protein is CASSVALIGEQYF. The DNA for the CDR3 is TGTGCCAGCAGCGTAGCTCTCATAGGGGAGCAGTACTTC.

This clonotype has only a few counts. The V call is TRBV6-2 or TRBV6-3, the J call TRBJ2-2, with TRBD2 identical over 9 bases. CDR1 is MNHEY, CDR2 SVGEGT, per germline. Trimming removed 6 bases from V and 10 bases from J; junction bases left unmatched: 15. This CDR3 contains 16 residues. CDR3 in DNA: TGTGCCAGCAGCGCCATCGTTGCGGGAGGGCCCTTGGAGCTGTTTTTT. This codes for CASSAIVAGGPLELFF.

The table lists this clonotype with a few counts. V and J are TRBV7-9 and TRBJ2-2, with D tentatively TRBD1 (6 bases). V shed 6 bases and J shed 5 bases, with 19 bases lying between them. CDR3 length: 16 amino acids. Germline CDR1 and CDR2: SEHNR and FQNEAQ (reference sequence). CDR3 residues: CASSTLGRGGTGELFF. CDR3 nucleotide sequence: TGTGCCAGCAGTACACTGGGCCGAGGGGGAACCGGGGAGCTGTTTTTT. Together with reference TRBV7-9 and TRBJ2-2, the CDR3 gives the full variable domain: DTGVSQNPRHKITKRGQNVTFRCDPISEHNRLYWYRQTLGQGPEFLTYFQNEAQLEKSRLLSDRFSAERPKGSFSTLEIQRTEQGDSAMYLCASSTLGRGGTGELFFGEGSRLTVL.

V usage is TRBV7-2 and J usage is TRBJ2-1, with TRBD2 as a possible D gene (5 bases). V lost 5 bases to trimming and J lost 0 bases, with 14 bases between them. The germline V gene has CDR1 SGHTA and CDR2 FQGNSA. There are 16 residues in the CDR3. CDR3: CASSARTRSSYNEQFF. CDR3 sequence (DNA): TGTGCCAGCAGCGCCCGGACTCGGAGCTCCTACAATGAGCAGTTCTTC.

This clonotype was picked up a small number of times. CDR3 sequence reads: CATSREGDQETQYF. The CDR3 bases are TGTGCCACCAGCAGGGAGGGGGACCAAGAGACCCAGTACTTC. The chain employs TRBV15 and TRBJ2-5, with D tentatively TRBD1 or TRBD2 (6 bases each). CDR1 is LNHNV, CDR2 YYDKDF, per germline (reference sequence). Trimming took 3 bases from V and 0 from J, leaving 8 bases between them. The CDR3 covers 14 residues.

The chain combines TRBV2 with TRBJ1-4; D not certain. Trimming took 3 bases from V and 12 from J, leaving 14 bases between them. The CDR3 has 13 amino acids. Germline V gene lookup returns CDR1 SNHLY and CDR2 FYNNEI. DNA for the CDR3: TGTGCCAGCAGTGATAGGGTATTGGCAGAACTGTTTTTT. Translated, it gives CASSDRVLAELFF.

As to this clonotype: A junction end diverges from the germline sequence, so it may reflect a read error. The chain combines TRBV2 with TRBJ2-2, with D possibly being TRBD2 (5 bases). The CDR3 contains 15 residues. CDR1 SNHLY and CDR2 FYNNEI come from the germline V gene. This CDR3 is CASSVSRRNTGELIF. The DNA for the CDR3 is TGTGCCAGCAGTGTCTCCCGCCGCAACACCGGGGAGCTGATTTTT.

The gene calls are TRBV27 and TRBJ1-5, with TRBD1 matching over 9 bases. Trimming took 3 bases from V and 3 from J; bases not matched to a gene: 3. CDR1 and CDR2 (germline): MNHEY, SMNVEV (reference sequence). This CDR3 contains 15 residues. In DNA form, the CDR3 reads TGTGCCAGCAGTTTCGGGACAGGGCTCAATCAGCCCCAGCATTTT. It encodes CASSFGTGLNQPQHF.

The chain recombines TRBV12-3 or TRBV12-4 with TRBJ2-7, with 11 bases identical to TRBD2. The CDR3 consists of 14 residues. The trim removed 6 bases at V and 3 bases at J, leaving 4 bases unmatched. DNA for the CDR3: TGTGCCAGCAGAACTAGCGGGAGTTTCTACGAGCAGTACTTC. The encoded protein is CASRTSGSFYEQYF.

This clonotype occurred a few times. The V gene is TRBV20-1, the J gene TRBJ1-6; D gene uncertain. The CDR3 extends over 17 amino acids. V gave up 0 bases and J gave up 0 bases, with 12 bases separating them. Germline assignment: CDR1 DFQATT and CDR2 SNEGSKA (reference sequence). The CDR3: CSARDLGSSSYNSPLHF. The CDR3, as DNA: TGCAGTGCTAGAGATCTAGGTTCAAGCTCCTATAATTCACCCCTCCACTTT.

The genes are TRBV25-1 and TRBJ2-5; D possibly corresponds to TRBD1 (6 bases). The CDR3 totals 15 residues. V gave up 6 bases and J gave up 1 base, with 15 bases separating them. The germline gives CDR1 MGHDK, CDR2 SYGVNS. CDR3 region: CASRPTGMPQETQYF. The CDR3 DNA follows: TGTGCCAGCAGGCCCACAGGGATGCCCCAAGAGACCCAGTACTTC.

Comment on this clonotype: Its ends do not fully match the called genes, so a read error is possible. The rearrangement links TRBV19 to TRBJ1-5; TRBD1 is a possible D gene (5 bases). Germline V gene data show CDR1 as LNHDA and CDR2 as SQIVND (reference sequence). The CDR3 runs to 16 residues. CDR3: CVSIDDSTYSNQPQHF. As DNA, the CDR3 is TGTGTCAGTATAGATGACAGCACCTATAGCAATCAGCCCCAGCATTTT.

The CDR3 coding sequence is TGTGCCACCAGTGATTCCCTCTATTCTATACCGCCCTACAATGAGCAGTTCTTC. Protein: CATSDSLYSIPPYNEQFF. J is TRBJ2-1 and V is TRBV24-1; no clear D. In germline, CDR1 is KGHDR, CDR2 SFDVKD. The CDR3 runs to 18 residues. V was pared by 2 bases and J by 2 bases, with 18 bases between.

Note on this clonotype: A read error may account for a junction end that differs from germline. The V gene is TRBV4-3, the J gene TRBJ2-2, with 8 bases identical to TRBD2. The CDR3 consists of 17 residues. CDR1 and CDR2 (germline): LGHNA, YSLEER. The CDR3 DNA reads TGCGCCAGCAGCCAAGAGAGAGGCGGGGGGAACACCGGGGAGCTGGTTTTT. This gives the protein CASSQERGGGNTGELVF.

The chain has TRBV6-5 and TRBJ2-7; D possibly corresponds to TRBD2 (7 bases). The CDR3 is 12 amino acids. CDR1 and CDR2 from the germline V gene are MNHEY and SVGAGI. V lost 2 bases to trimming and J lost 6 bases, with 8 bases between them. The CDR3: CASSYGGAEQYF. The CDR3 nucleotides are TGTGCCAGCAGTTACGGGGGGGCCGAGCAGTACTTC.

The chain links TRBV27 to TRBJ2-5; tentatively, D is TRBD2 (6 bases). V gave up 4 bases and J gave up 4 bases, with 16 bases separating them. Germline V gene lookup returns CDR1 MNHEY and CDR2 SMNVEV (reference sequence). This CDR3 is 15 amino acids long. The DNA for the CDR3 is TGTGCCAGCAGTTCCCTGGAGGGCCCCCGAGAGACCCAGTACTTC. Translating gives CASSSLEGPRETQYF.

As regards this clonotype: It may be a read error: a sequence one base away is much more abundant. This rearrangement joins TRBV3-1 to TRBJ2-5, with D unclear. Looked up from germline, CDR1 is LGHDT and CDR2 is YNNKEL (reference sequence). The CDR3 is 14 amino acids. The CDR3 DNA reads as TGTGCCAGCACCCAGTTCACAGCGCAAGGGACCCAGTACTTC. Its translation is CASTQFTAQGTQYF.

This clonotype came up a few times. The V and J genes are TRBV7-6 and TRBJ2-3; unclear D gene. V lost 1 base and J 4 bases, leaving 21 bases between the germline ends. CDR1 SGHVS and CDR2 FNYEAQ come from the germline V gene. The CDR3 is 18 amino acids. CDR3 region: CASSLETADPRMADTQYF. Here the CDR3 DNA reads TGTGCCAGCAGCTTAGAAACTGCGGACCCACGGATGGCAGATACGCAGTATTTT.

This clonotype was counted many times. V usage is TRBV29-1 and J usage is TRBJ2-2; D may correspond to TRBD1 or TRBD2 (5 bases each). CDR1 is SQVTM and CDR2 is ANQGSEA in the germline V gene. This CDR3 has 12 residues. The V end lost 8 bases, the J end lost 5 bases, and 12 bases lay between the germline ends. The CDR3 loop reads CSSAGGTGELFF. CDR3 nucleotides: TGCAGCTCCGCTGGGGGAACCGGGGAGCTGTTTTTT.

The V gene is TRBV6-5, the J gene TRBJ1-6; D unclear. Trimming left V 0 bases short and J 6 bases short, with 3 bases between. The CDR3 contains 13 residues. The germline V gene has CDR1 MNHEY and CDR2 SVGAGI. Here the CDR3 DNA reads TGTGCCAGCAGTTACTCCCGTAATTCACCCCTCCACTTT. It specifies CASSYSRNSPLHF.